Listed below are T cell receptor beta chains from one sample, sequenced in a study of post-analysis software for immune sequencing data. TCRdb reprocessed the PCR reads with MiXCR, giving one entry per CDR3 protein. The sample holds about 540,000 distinct CDR3 sequences, around a third seen once. The sequenced sample was blood. The receptors were sampled from a girl younger than 18 with multiple sclerosis. Both conserved end residues are part of each CDR3. Each record gives: V gene, J gene, D gene, clone size, CDR3 protein, CDR3 DNA. The D gene is left open where the match is weak. Clone size is stated in some rows and not others, as once, few, many or a class when expanded.

TRBV18	TRBJ2-7	TRBD1	few	CASSGTGVYEQYF	TGTGCCAGTTCCGGGACAGGGGTTTACGAGCAGTACTTC
TRBV5-1	TRBJ1-2	NA	NA	CASSLADSTDGYTF	TGCGCCAGCAGCTTGGCCGATAGTACGGATGGCTACACCTTC
TRBV24-1	TRBJ2-1	NA	NA	CATSAINEQFF	TGTGCCACCAGTGCCATCAATGAGCAGTTCTTC
TRBV9	TRBJ2-5	TRBD2	few	CASSFQASGGPQETQYF	TGTGCCAGCTCCTTCCAGGCAAGCGGGGGCCCGCAAGAGACCCAGTACTTC
TRBV20-1	TRBJ2-1	TRBD2	NA	CSAKGLAGNIYNEQFF	TGCAGTGCTAAGGGACTAGCGGGGAATATCTACAATGAGCAGTTCTTC
TRBV29-1	TRBJ2-7	TRBD1	few	CSVGDRGYEQYF	TGCAGCGTTGGGGACAGGGGCTACGAGCAGTACTTC
TRBV29-1	TRBJ1-2	NA	NA	CSVEDGAGRTF	TGCAGCGTTGAGGACGGGGCCGGACGCACCTTC
TRBV12-3/TRBV12-4	TRBJ2-3	TRBD1	NA	CASSQGQGSTDTQYF	TGTGCCAGCAGTCAGGGACAGGGTAGCACAGATACGCAGTATTTT
TRBV5-1	TRBJ2-5	NA	few	CASGPQGTPQETQYF	TGCGCCAGCGGCCCACAGGGAACCCCCCAAGAGACCCAGTACTTC
TRBV9	TRBJ2-5	NA	NA	CASSVGLQETQYF	TGTGCCAGCAGCGTAGGTCTCCAAGAGACCCAGTACTTC
TRBV13	TRBJ2-7	NA	few	CASSLDGQGTYEQYF	TGTGCCAGCAGCTTGGACGGCCAGGGGACCTACGAGCAGTACTTC
TRBV7-7	TRBJ2-3	NA	NA	CASSLERDSQQYF	TGTGCCAGCAGCTTAGAGCGGGACAGCCAGCAGTATTTT
TRBV5-4	TRBJ2-2	TRBD2	NA	CASSLAGGHTGELFF	TGTGCCAGCAGTCTAGCGGGGGGGCACACCGGGGAGCTGTTTTTT
TRBV5-1	TRBJ2-3	NA	few	CASSTQQGADTQYF	TGCGCCAGCAGCACCCAGCAGGGTGCGGATACGCAGTATTTT
TRBV29-1	TRBJ2-5	TRBD1	few	CSVGQWQETQYF	TGCAGCGTGGGACAGTGGCAAGAGACCCAGTACTTC
TRBV20-1	TRBJ2-7	TRBD1	NA	CSADRQGVGEQYF	TGCAGCGCCGATCGACAGGGGGTAGGCGAGCAGTACTTC
TRBV12-3/TRBV12-4	TRBJ1-6	NA	NA	CASSLRGRTSPLHF	TGTGCCAGCAGTCTAAGGGGGAGGACCTCACCCCTCCACTTT
TRBV27	TRBJ1-2	NA	NA	CASSLSSGGPYGYTF	TGTGCCAGCAGTTTATCGTCGGGGGGCCCCTATGGCTACACCTTC
TRBV11-2	TRBJ2-7	NA	NA	CASSLVRFRSYEQYF	TGTGCCAGCAGCTTAGTTCGTTTTCGCTCCTACGAGCAGTACTTC